This TCR beta chain appears in the sequencing data of a study of blood T cells in healthy people across ages. Whole-study findings and limits: While age rose, TCR beta diversity per million T cells dropped in a roughly linear way. Long-lived donors had more naive CD4+ cells and higher diversity than aged donors.

Combining a sample-barcoded 5' primer with a J-beta primer mix, a second PCR ran for roughly 7 to 12 cycles. MiXCR, run by TCRdb on the 5' RACE reads, gives a single entry per CDR3 protein. Of approximately 2,000,000 distinct CDR3 sequences in the sample, about 39% are singletons; the top ten hold 23%. On this clonotype: The antigen remains unidentified.

The receptor was isolated from a human donor in good health. Sample: blood.

In DNA form, the CDR3 reads TGCAGTGCTCTCAACCTTTACTCTGGGGCCAACGTCCTGACTTTC. Protein sequence: CSALNLYSGANVLTF. The genes are TRBV20-1 and TRBJ2-6; D uncertain. The CDR3 runs 15 residues. Trimming stripped 5 bases from V and 0 bases from J, with 11 bases between. The germline V gene has CDR1 DFQATT and CDR2 SNEGSKA (reference sequence).